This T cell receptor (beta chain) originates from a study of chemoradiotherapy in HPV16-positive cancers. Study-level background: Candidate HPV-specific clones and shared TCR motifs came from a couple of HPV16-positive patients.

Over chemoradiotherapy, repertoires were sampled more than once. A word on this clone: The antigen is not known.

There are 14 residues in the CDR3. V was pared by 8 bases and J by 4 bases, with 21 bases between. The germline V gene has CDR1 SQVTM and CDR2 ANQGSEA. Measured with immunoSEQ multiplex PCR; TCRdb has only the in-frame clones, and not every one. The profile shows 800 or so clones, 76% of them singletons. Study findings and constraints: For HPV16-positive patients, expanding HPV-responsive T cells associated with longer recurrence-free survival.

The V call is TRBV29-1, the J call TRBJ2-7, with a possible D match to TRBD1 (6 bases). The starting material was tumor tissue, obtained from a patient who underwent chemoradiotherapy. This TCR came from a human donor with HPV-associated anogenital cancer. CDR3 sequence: CSFSTGHIGYEQYF. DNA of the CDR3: TGCAGCTTTTCGACGGGACACATTGGATACGAGCAGTACTTC.